Shown below are 30 T cell receptor beta chains from a single sample sequenced in a study of T cells in Graves' hyperthyroidism and ophthalmopathy. RNA transcripts gave rise to amplified TCR beta CDR3 regions. First-round RT-PCR of the TCR CDR3 relied on the HTBI primer set. TCRdb reprocessed the multiplex PCR reads with MiXCR, giving one entry per CDR3 protein. In the table there are 500,000 or so distinct CDR3 sequences, roughly 15% of which are singletons. Specimen: blood. These receptors were obtained from a woman under 30 with Graves' ophthalmopathy.

The chain couples TRBV19 to TRBJ1-5; D remains unclear. V was trimmed by 4 bases and J by 6 bases, leaving 16 bases between them. CDR1 is LNHDA and CDR2 is SQIVND in the germline V gene (reference sequence). The CDR3 loop spans 15 amino acids. CDR3 sequence (DNA): TGTGCCAGTAGTACCCTTGGGGATTTCGGTCAGCCCCAGCATTTT. Encoded protein: CASSTLGDFGQPQHF.

The sample holds many counts of this clonotype. The chain couples TRBV20-1 to TRBJ2-7, with no clear D. V gave up 7 bases and J gave up 0 bases, with 7 bases separating them. CDR1 and CDR2 (germline): DFQATT, SNEGSKA (reference sequence). The CDR3 length is 11 residues. The CDR3 spells CSVYTSYEQYF. DNA of the CDR3: TGCAGTGTGTATACCTCCTACGAGCAGTACTTC.

The chain recombines TRBV7-2 with TRBJ1-1; D remains ambiguous. This CDR3 has 18 amino acids. Germline V gives CDR1 SGHTA, CDR2 FQGNSA. Trimming shortened V by 3 bases and J by 0 bases, and 20 bases separated the two germline ends. The chain's CDR3 is CASSFFMSGRVMNTEAFF. The CDR3 nucleotides are TGTGCCAGCAGCTTTTTTATGAGCGGCCGGGTCATGAACACTGAAGCTTTCTTT. Drawing the rest from reference TRBV7-2 and TRBJ1-1, the complete variable domain is GAGVSQSPSNKVTEKGKDVELRCDPISGHTALYWYRQSLGQGLEFLIYFQGNSAPDKSGLPSDRFSAERTGGSVSTLTIQRTQQEDSAVYLCASSFFMSGRVMNTEAFFGQGTRLTVV.

The chain recombines TRBV5-1 with TRBJ1-5; weak D call: TRBD1 (5 bases). The germline gives CDR1 SGHRS, CDR2 YFSETQ. This CDR3 is built from 16 residues. V gave up 0 bases and J gave up 3 bases, with 13 bases separating them. CDR3 residues: CASSLGGTGNNQPQHF. The CDR3 DNA reads TGCGCCAGCAGCTTGGGGGGGACTGGGAACAATCAGCCCCAGCATTTT.

This clonotype showed up many times. The chain joins TRBV27 to TRBJ2-7, with TRBD1 matching 8 bases. Germline assignment: CDR1 MNHEY and CDR2 SMNVEV (reference sequence). This CDR3 contains 14 residues. Unmatched junction bases numbered 6, after V lost 4 bases and J lost 4 bases. In DNA form, the CDR3 reads TGTGCCAGCAGTTCCGGACAGGGATTGTACGAGCAGTACTTC. It specifies CASSSGQGLYEQYF.

This clonotype was observed many times. The chain employs TRBV20-1 and TRBJ1-1; D is undetermined. The CDR3 is 14 amino acids. V was cut by 0 bases and J by 8 bases, with 16 bases left in between. Germline values: CDR1 DFQATT, CDR2 SNEGSKA (reference sequence). The CDR3 loop reads CSARDLRLQKEAFF. Written as DNA, the CDR3 is TGCAGTGCTAGAGATCTACGGTTGCAGAAGGAAGCTTTCTTT.

Ten or more counts support this clonotype. The V call is TRBV2, the J call TRBJ1-2; no clear D. This CDR3 contains 12 residues. Germline V gene sequence: CDR1 SNHLY, CDR2 FYNNEI. Trimming removed 6 bases from V and 4 bases from J, with 9 bases in between. The CDR3 region has the DNA TGTGCCAGCAGGGCGACAACCTATGGCTACACCTTC. Residues: CASRATTYGYTF. Based on the CDR3 plus reference TRBV2 and TRBJ1-2, the full variable domain is EPEVTQTPSHQVTQMGQEVILRCVPISNHLYFYWYRQILGQKVEFLVSFYNNEISEKSEIFDDQFSVERPDGSNFTLKIRSTKLEDSAMYFCASRATTYGYTFGSGTRLTVV.

This clonotype was observed many times. J is TRBJ1-6 and V is TRBV3-1; tentative D call: TRBD1 (5 bases). The CDR3 contains 13 residues. Germline CDR1 LGHDT, CDR2 YNNKEL (reference sequence). Trimming pared 5 bases from V and 6 bases from J, leaving 8 bases between. The chain's CDR3 is CASSGTSNSPLHF. The CDR3 DNA is TGTGCCAGCAGCGGGACCAGTAATTCACCCCTCCACTTT.

As for this clonotype: The final CDR3 position lacks the conserved phenylalanine or tryptophan, pointing to a likely read error. This CDR3 reads CASSLGGVNTEAFL. The CDR3 DNA is TGTGCCAGCAGCCTAGGTGGGGTAAACACTGAAGCTTTCTTG. The chain links TRBV11-2 to TRBJ1-1, with D uncertain. This CDR3 is built from 14 residues. V was cut by 5 bases and J by 2 bases, with 12 bases left in between. Germline values: CDR1 SGHAT, CDR2 FQNNGV.

This clonotype was detected many times. The chain is built from TRBV20-1 and TRBJ1-1; unclear D gene. The CDR3 totals 9 residues. Trimming shortened V by 6 bases and J by 11 bases, and 10 bases separated the two germline ends. CDR1 DFQATT and CDR2 SNEGSKA come from the germline V gene (reference sequence). The CDR3 protein is CSAPPEAFF. The CDR3 DNA follows: TGCAGTGCCCCCCCGGAGGCTTTCTTT.

This clonotype was counted at least ten times. This chain joins TRBV12-3 or TRBV12-4 and TRBJ2-7, with a tentative D call TRBD1 (6 bases). CDR3 size: 15 residues. V lost 7 bases and J lost 2, with 18 bases in between. Here the CDR3 reads CASTKGTFDPYEQYF. CDR3 DNA sequence: TGTGCCAGCACCAAAGGGACATTCGACCCCTACGAGCAGTACTTC.

This clonotype was found many times. CDR3: CSASLASNQPQHF. In DNA, the CDR3 is TGCAGTGCTAGTCTGGCTAGCAATCAGCCCCAGCATTTT. The chain carries TRBV20-1 and TRBJ1-5; D remains unclear. Germline CDR1 DFQATT, CDR2 SNEGSKA (reference sequence). V lost 3 bases, J lost 0 bases, and 6 bases lay in between. The CDR3 consists of 13 residues.

The gene calls are TRBV15 and TRBJ2-3; 8 nucleotides agree with TRBD2. Germline CDR1 and CDR2: LNHNV and YYDKDF (reference sequence). V gave up 6 bases and J gave up 0 bases; unmatched junction bases: 2. The CDR3 consists of 14 residues. Here the CDR3 reads CATRRGGSTDTQYF. The DNA of the CDR3 is TGTGCCACCAGACGCGGGGGGAGCACAGATACGCAGTATTTT.

This clonotype was observed a few times. The J gene is TRBJ2-2, the V gene TRBV29-1, with a possible D match to TRBD1 (5 bases). CDR3 size: 14 residues. V was pared by 0 bases and J by 5 bases, with 10 bases between. Per the germline V gene, CDR1 is SQVTM and CDR2 is ANQGSEA. The CDR3 protein is CSVEEGVITGELFF. The CDR3 nucleotides are TGCAGCGTTGAAGAAGGGGTAATTACCGGGGAGCTGTTTTTT.

This clonotype has at least ten counts. The rearrangement uses TRBV2 and TRBJ1-4, with D maybe TRBD1 (6 bases). The CDR3 covers 15 residues. Germline loops: CDR1 SNHLY, CDR2 FYNNEI. Trimming took 1 base from V and 7 from J, leaving 13 bases between them. This chain's CDR3 is CASSEGQVRGEKLFF. Here the CDR3 DNA reads TGTGCCAGCAGTGAAGGACAGGTTAGGGGTGAAAAACTGTTTTTT.

J is TRBJ1-2 and V is TRBV7-9, with D possibly being TRBD1 (5 bases). V was clipped by 5 bases and J by 7 bases, with 11 bases between them. Germline values: CDR1 SEHNR, CDR2 FQNEAQ (reference sequence). The CDR3 covers 12 residues. CDR3 region: CASSLQGLGYTF. The CDR3 DNA reads as TGTGCCAGCAGCCTCCAGGGCCTTGGCTACACCTTC.

The rearrangement links TRBV7-8 to TRBJ2-6; 10 positions match TRBD1. V was pared by 0 bases and J by 9 bases, with 14 bases of the junction left unmatched. Germline V lookup: CDR1 SGHVS, CDR2 FQNEAQ. CDR3 length: 19 residues. Written as DNA, the CDR3 is TGTGCCAGCAGCTTAGCGATGGGTGGGCCGGGACAGGGGCACAACGTCCTGACTTTC. Its translation is CASSLAMGGPGQGHNVLTF. Supplemented by reference TRBV7-8 and TRBJ2-6, the full variable domain reads GAGVSQSPRYKVAKRGQDVALRCDPISGHVSLFWYQQALGQGPEFLTYFQNEAQLDKSGLPSDRFFAERPEGSVSTLKIQRTQQEDSAVYLCASSLAMGGPGQGHNVLTFGAGSRLTVL.

This clonotype was observed a handful of times. V gene TRBV19 combines with J gene TRBJ1-1; tentatively, D is TRBD1 (6 bases). In germline, CDR1 is LNHDA, CDR2 SQIVND (reference sequence). Trimming removed 8 bases at V and 9 bases at J, with 28 bases between. This CDR3 spans 16 amino acids. The CDR3 DNA reads as TGTGCCAGTCTTGTCGGGACATGGGCCTCTGGGGAAAAAGCTTTCTTT. It codes for CASLVGTWASGEKAFF.

This clonotype was observed a few times. This chain links TRBV27 with TRBJ1-2; D is possibly TRBD1 (6 bases). The germline gives CDR1 MNHEY, CDR2 SMNVEV (reference sequence). V lost 4 bases and J 6 bases, leaving 12 bases between the germline ends. This CDR3 has 13 amino acids. The CDR3 spells CASSYAQGHGYTF. The CDR3 DNA follows: TGTGCCAGCAGTTATGCACAGGGTCATGGCTACACCTTC.

At least ten counts were recorded for this clonotype. The CDR3 here is CASSWTGFGANVLTF. The DNA for the CDR3 is TGTGCCAGCAGCTGGACAGGGTTTGGGGCCAACGTCCTGACTTTC. The gene calls are TRBV7-2 and TRBJ2-6; the match to TRBD1 covers 8 bases. This CDR3 region has 15 residues. CDR1 is SGHTA and CDR2 is FQGNSA in the germline V gene. Trimming removed 4 bases from V and 3 bases from J; junction bases left unmatched: 2.

To note about this clonotype: One end of the junction is discordant with germline, which a read error may explain. The gene calls are TRBV6-1 and TRBJ2-7, with 7 nucleotides matching TRBD1. The length of the CDR3 is 15 residues. Germline values: CDR1 MNHNS, CDR2 SASEGT. The CDR3 here is CASREGTAVVYGQYF. In DNA form, the CDR3 reads TGTGCCAGCAGAGAAGGGACAGCAGTAGTCTACGGGCAGTACTTC.

This chain joins TRBV24-1 and TRBJ2-2; D is possibly TRBD1 (6 bases). The CDR3 runs to 16 residues. The germline gives CDR1 KGHDR, CDR2 SFDVKD. V was trimmed by 10 bases and J by 4 bases, leaving 21 bases between them. The CDR3 sequence: CATQTNRAPSTGELFF. DNA for the CDR3: TGTGCCACACAGACCAACAGGGCCCCTAGCACCGGGGAGCTGTTTTTT.

This clonotype appeared a few times. This clone may be a read error of a much larger clone one base away. The chain employs TRBV28 and TRBJ2-7; the D gene is possibly TRBD2 (5 bases). Between the trimmed V and J ends, which lost 2 bases and 0 bases, there was a span of 17 bases. The CDR3 loop spans 17 amino acids. Germline lookup yields CDR1 MDHEN and CDR2 SYDVKM. The CDR3 spells CASSLNLDSAPSYEQYF. The CDR3 nucleotides are TGTGCCAGCAGTTTAAATTTGGACTCAGCCCCCTCCTACGAGCAGTACTTC.

At least ten counts were recorded for this clonotype. The rearrangement joins TRBV28 to TRBJ1-1; D remains unclear. Germline V gene data show CDR1 as MDHEN and CDR2 as SYDVKM. V was trimmed by 6 bases and J by 2 bases, leaving 13 bases between them. This CDR3 is 14 amino acids long. CDR3 bases: TGTGCCAGCAGCGCACCGGACCTCAACACTGAAGCTTTCTTT. Residues: CASSAPDLNTEAFF.

This clonotype was recorded a few times. This chain uses TRBV29-1 with TRBJ2-5; D not certain. The V gene's germline CDR1 is SQVTM and CDR2 ANQGSEA. V gave up 3 bases and J gave up 4 bases, with 9 bases separating them. This CDR3 comprises 12 residues. The CDR3, as DNA: TGCAGCGTTGATATCCTAGGAGAGACCCAGTACTTC. Its translation: CSVDILGETQYF.

The chain links TRBV5-4 to TRBJ2-2; TRBD2 aligns across 7 bases. Germline trimming cut 4 bases from V and 0 bases from J; bases unmatched to any gene: 6. CDR1 and CDR2 (germline): SGHNT, YYREEE (reference sequence). The CDR3 covers 16 residues. For the CDR3, the DNA is TGTGCCAGCAGCCGCGGGGGACTCGCGAACACCGGGGAGCTGTTTTTT. Its protein product is CASSRGGLANTGELFF.

This clonotype was seen at least ten times. The rearrangement joins TRBV20-1 to TRBJ1-1, with D unclear. This CDR3 contains 11 residues. Germline V gene lookup returns CDR1 DFQATT and CDR2 SNEGSKA (reference sequence). Between the trimmed V and J ends, which lost 0 bases and 1 base, there was a span of 0 bases. CDR3 loop: CSARENTEAFF. CDR3 nucleotides: TGCAGTGCTAGAGAGAACACTGAAGCTTTCTTT.

In this sample, this clonotype turned up many times. The chain links TRBV30 to TRBJ2-2; no firm D call. The CDR3 is 15 amino acids. V shed 0 bases and J shed 0 bases, with 8 bases lying between them. CDR1 is GTSNPN, CDR2 SVGIG, per germline (reference sequence). The CDR3 reads CAWSVPPANTGELFF. The CDR3 nucleotides read TGTGCCTGGAGTGTCCCACCAGCGAACACCGGGGAGCTGTTTTTT. Drawing the rest from reference TRBV30 and TRBJ2-2, the complete variable domain is SQTIHQWPATLVQPVGSPLSLECTVEGTSNPNLYWYRQAAGRGLQLLFYSVGIGQISSEVPQNLSASRPQDRQFILSSKKLLLSDSGFYLCAWSVPPANTGELFFGEGSRLTVL.

This clonotype was detected many times. V and J are TRBV7-2 and TRBJ2-3; 7 bases are a match to TRBD1. J lost 0 bases, V lost 8 bases, and 8 bases had no gene match. The CDR3 consists of 15 residues. Germline V CDR1 and CDR2: SGHTA, FQGNSA. The CDR3 DNA sequence: TGTGCCAGCGGATCAAGAGGGGGCAGCACAGATACGCAGTATTTT. Protein product: CASGSRGGSTDTQYF.

There are many counts of this clonotype. CDR3 sequence: CAWSNGGGNQPQHF. The CDR3 DNA reads TGTGCCTGGAGTAACGGGGGCGGCAATCAGCCCCAGCATTTT. V is TRBV30 and J is TRBJ1-5; TRBD1 might be the D (6 bases). CDR1 GTSNPN and CDR2 SVGIG come from the germline V gene (reference sequence). Trimming left V 2 bases short and J 2 bases short, with 10 bases between. The CDR3 runs 14 residues.